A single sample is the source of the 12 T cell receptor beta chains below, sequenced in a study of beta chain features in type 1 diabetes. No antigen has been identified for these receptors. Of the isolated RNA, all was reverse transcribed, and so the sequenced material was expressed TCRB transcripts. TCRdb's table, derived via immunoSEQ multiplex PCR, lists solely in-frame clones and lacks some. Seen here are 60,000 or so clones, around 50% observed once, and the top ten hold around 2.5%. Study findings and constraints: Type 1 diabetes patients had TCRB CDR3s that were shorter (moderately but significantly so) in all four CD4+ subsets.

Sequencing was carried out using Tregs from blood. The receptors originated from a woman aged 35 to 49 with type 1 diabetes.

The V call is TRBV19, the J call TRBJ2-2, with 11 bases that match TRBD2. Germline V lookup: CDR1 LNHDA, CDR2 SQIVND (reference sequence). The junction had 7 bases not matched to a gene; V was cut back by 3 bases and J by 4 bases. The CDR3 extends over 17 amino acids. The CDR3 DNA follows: TGTGCCAGTAGTATGGCGCTAGCGGGAGGTACCACCGGGGAGCTGTTTTTT. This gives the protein CASSMALAGGTTGELFF. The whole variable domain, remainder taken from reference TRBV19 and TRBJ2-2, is DGGITQSPKYLFRKEGQNVTLSCEQNLNHDAMYWYRQDPGQGLRLIYYSQIVNDFQKGDIAEGYSVSREKKESFPLTVTSAQKNPTAFYLCASSMALAGGTTGELFFGEGSRLTVL.

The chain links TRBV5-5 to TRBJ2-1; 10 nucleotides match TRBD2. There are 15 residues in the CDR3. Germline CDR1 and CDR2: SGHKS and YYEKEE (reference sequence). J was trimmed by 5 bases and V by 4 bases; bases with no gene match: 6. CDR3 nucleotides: TGTGCCAGCAGCCTTAGCGGGAGGATCAACAATGAGCAGTTCTTC. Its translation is CASSLSGRINNEQFF.

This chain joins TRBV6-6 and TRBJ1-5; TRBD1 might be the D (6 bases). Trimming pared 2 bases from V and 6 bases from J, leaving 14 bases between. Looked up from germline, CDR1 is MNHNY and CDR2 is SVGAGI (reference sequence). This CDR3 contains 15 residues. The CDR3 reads CASSYGTYSGQPQHF. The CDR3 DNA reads TGTGCCAGCAGTTACGGGACATATTCAGGTCAGCCCCAGCATTTT.

The CDR3 DNA reads as TGTGCCTGGGGGGCGGGAGGGCCGTCCGAGCAGTACTTC. This sequence encodes CAWGAGGPSEQYF. V gene TRBV30 combines with J gene TRBJ2-7; TRBD2 matches at 9 bases. This CDR3 region has 13 residues. The V gene end was trimmed by 5 bases and the J gene end by 6 bases; junction bases not matched to a gene: 8. In germline, CDR1 is GTSNPN, CDR2 SVGIG (reference sequence).

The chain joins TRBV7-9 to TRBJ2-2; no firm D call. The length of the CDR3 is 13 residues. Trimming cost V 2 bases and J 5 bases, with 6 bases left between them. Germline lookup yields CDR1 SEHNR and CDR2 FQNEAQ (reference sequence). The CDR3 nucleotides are TGTGCCAGCAGCTTAATCCCGACCGGGGAGCTGTTTTTT. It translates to CASSLIPTGELFF.

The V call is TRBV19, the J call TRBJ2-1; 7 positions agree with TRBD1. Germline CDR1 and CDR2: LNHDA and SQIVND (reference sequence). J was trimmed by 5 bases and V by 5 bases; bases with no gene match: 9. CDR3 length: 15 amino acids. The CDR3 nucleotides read TGTGCCAGTAGTCCTACAGGGGTGCTCGACAATGAGCAGTTCTTC. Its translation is CASSPTGVLDNEQFF.

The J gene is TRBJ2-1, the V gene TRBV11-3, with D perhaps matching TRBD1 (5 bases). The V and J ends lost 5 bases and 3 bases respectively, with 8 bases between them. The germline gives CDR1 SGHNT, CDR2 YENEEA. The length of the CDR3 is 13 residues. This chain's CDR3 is CASSPGHYNEQFF. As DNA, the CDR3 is TGTGCCAGCAGCCCAGGACACTACAATGAGCAGTTCTTC.

CDR3 protein: CASSPGQLYGYTF. The CDR3 DNA sequence: TGTGCCAGCAGCCCCGGACAGCTCTATGGCTACACCTTC. The chain has TRBV5-8 and TRBJ1-2; weak D call: TRBD1 (6 bases). V shed 4 bases and J shed 4 bases, with 11 bases lying between them. CDR1 and CDR2 from the germline V gene are SGHTS and YDEGEE. The CDR3 extends over 13 amino acids.

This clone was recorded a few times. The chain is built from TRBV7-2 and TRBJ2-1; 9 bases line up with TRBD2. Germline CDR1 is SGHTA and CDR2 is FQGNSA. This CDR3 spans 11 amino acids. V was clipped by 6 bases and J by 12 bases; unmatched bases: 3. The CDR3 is CASRWTSVQFF. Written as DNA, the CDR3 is TGTGCCAGCAGGTGGACTAGCGTGCAGTTCTTC.

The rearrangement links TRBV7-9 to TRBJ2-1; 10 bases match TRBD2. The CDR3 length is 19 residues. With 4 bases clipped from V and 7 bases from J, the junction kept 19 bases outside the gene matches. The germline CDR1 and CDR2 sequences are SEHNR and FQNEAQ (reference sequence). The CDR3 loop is CASSSGLGGLAGEFNEQFF. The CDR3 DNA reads TGTGCCAGCAGCTCCGGACTCGGAGGGCTAGCGGGAGAATTTAATGAGCAGTTCTTC.

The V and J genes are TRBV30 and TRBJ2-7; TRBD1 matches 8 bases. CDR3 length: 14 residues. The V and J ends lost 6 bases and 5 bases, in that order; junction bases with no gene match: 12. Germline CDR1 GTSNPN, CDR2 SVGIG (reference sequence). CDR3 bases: TGTGCCTGCACAGTGACAGGGGTACGACACGAGCAGTACTTC. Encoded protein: CACTVTGVRHEQYF.

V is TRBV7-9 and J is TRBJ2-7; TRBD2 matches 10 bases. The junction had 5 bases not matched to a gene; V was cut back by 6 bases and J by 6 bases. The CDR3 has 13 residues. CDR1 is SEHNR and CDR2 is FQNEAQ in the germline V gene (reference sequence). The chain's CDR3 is CASSPSGGGEQYF. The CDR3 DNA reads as TGTGCCAGCAGTCCCAGCGGGGGGGGCGAGCAGTACTTC.